Listed below are T cell receptor beta chains from one sample, sequenced in a study of metastatic and nonmetastatic thyroid tumors. TCRdb re-called clones via MiXCR from the PCR reads. The table includes about 38,000 clones, roughly a quarter detected once. The sequencing sample was made of blood. Receptors were obtained from a female donor with papillary thyroid cancer or a benign thyroid nodule (not recorded which). Some clones in this sample may be carry-over from other donors' samples. The CDR3 runs from the conserved cysteine through the conserved F or W. The D gene is left open where the match is weak. Some rows have no size entry. The others give once, few or many, or a class for an expanded clone.

D gene: NA; V gene: TRBV27; J gene: TRBJ2-3; clone size: NA; CDR3 DNA: TGTGCCAGCAGTTTATCGGTGACAGATACGCAGTATTTT; CDR3 protein: CASSLSVTDTQYF
D gene: NA; V gene: TRBV12-3/TRBV12-4; J gene: TRBJ2-2; clone size: medium-sized; CDR3 DNA: TGTGCCAGCAGTTCAGGGGTCGCCACCGGGGAGCTGTTTTTT; CDR3 protein: CASSSGVATGELFF
D gene: TRBD2; V gene: TRBV20-1; J gene: TRBJ2-7; clone size: NA; CDR3 DNA: TGCAGTGCTAGGACGGGACTAGCGGGACCCTACGAGCAGTACTTC; CDR3 protein: CSARTGLAGPYEQYF
D gene: NA; V gene: TRBV5-5; J gene: TRBJ2-7; clone size: many; CDR3 DNA: TGTGCCAGCAGTGTGGTGTGGCTAGCTACCTACGAGCAGTACTTC; CDR3 protein: CASSVVWLATYEQYF
D gene: NA; V gene: TRBV10-2; J gene: TRBJ2-2; clone size: once; CDR3 DNA: TGCGCCAGCAGTGGATTCAGCGTAAGTAGGTGCGGGGAGCTGTTTTTT; CDR3 protein: CASSGFSVSRCGELFF
D gene: TRBD2; V gene: TRBV20-1; J gene: TRBJ2-7; clone size: NA; CDR3 DNA: TGCAGTGCTAGTCTAGCGGGAGTGAGGGACGAGCAGTACTTC; CDR3 protein: CSASLAGVRDEQYF
D gene: TRBD2; V gene: TRBV11-2; J gene: TRBJ2-3; clone size: many; CDR3 DNA: TGTGCCAGCAGCTCGAGCGGGGGGGCCGGAACAGATACGCAGTATTTT; CDR3 protein: CASSSSGGAGTDTQYF
D gene: TRBD1; V gene: TRBV7-9; J gene: TRBJ1-4; clone size: many; CDR3 DNA: TGTGCCAGCAGTTGGGACAGTAATGAAAAACTGTTTTTT; CDR3 protein: CASSWDSNEKLFF
D gene: NA; V gene: TRBV5-8; J gene: TRBJ1-1; clone size: many; CDR3 DNA: TGTGCCAGCAGCTTTTATAGGAGCCTGAACACTGAAGCTTTCTTT; CDR3 protein: CASSFYRSLNTEAFF
D gene: NA; V gene: TRBV28; J gene: TRBJ2-7; clone size: NA; CDR3 DNA: TGTGCCAGCAGTTTAGGGAGACACTACGAGCAGTACTTC; CDR3 protein: CASSLGRHYEQYF
D gene: NA; V gene: TRBV10-1; J gene: TRBJ1-6; clone size: NA; CDR3 DNA: TGCGCCAGCAGTGTCGCCATAAATTCGCCCCTCCACTTT; CDR3 protein: CASSVAINSPLHF
D gene: NA; V gene: TRBV5-6; J gene: TRBJ1-1; clone size: many; CDR3 DNA: TGTGCCAGCGTGGGATCGGATTGGGGCACTGAAGCTTTCTTT; CDR3 protein: CASVGSDWGTEAFF
D gene: TRBD1; V gene: TRBV10-3; J gene: TRBJ1-1; clone size: NA; CDR3 DNA: TGTGCCATCAGCTGGACAGGGGCCCCTAACACTGAAGCTTTCTTT; CDR3 protein: CAISWTGAPNTEAFF
D gene: NA; V gene: TRBV28; J gene: TRBJ1-2; clone size: many; CDR3 DNA: TGTGCCAGCGGAAGAAGGAGTGGCTACACCTTC; CDR3 protein: CASGRRSGYTF
D gene: NA; V gene: TRBV2; J gene: TRBJ1-5; clone size: many; CDR3 DNA: TGTGTCAGCAGTGATTCAGGGATTGGCAATCAGCCCCAGCATTTT; CDR3 protein: CVSSDSGIGNQPQHF
D gene: NA; V gene: TRBV19; J gene: TRBJ2-2; clone size: NA; CDR3 DNA: TGTGCCAGTACCGGTAGCGCTCTGGGGACCGTGGATCTGTTTTTT; CDR3 protein: CASTGSALGTVDLFF
D gene: TRBD2; V gene: TRBV5-1; J gene: TRBJ2-7; clone size: NA; CDR3 DNA: TGCGCCAGCAGCTCGGGTGGGTTTAGCGGGGGACCCTACGAGCAGTACTTC; CDR3 protein: CASSSGGFSGGPYEQYF
D gene: TRBD1; V gene: TRBV6-2/TRBV6-3; J gene: TRBJ2-7; clone size: few; CDR3 DNA: TGTGCCAGCAGTTACGGACAGGGGTCGGGCGAGCAGTACTTC; CDR3 protein: CASSYGQGSGEQYF
D gene: NA; V gene: TRBV20-1; J gene: TRBJ2-1; clone size: NA; CDR3 DNA: TGCAGTGCTAGAGATGGGGCGGGACCGTACAATGAGCAGTTCTTC; CDR3 protein: CSARDGAGPYNEQFF
D gene: NA; V gene: TRBV7-7; J gene: TRBJ2-3; clone size: many; CDR3 DNA: TGTGCCAGCAGCTCCTTGGGGGGGCTGGATACGCAGTATTTT; CDR3 protein: CASSSLGGLDTQYF
D gene: NA; V gene: TRBV28; J gene: TRBJ1-1; clone size: many; CDR3 DNA: TGTGCCAGCAGTGAGACAGCGGGCGGCACTGAAGCTTTCTTT; CDR3 protein: CASSETAGGTEAFF
D gene: NA; V gene: TRBV5-1; J gene: TRBJ1-1; clone size: many; CDR3 DNA: TGCGCCAGCAGCTATGTCCCGGGACCGCTAAACGGAGCTTTCTTT; CDR3 protein: CASSYVPGPLNGAFF
D gene: TRBD2; V gene: TRBV28; J gene: TRBJ2-2; clone size: NA; CDR3 DNA: TGTGCCAGCAGTATGCTAGCGGGTGGAAGTGGCACCGGGGAGCTGTTTTTT; CDR3 protein: CASSMLAGGSGTGELFF
D gene: TRBD1; V gene: TRBV28; J gene: TRBJ1-5; clone size: medium-sized; CDR3 DNA: TGTGCCAGCAGCCCCGGTGACAGGGGGAGCAATCAGCCCCAGCATTTT; CDR3 protein: CASSPGDRGSNQPQHF
D gene: TRBD1; V gene: TRBV2; J gene: TRBJ1-1; clone size: many; CDR3 DNA: TGTGCCAGCAGCAATAACAGGGGCGGTAGAAACACTGAAGCTTTCTTT; CDR3 protein: CASSNNRGGRNTEAFF
D gene: TRBD1; V gene: TRBV18; J gene: TRBJ2-7; clone size: many; CDR3 DNA: TGTGCCAGCTCATATAGGGGACAGGGACAAACTTACGAGCAGTACTTC; CDR3 protein: CASSYRGQGQTYEQYF
D gene: NA; V gene: TRBV24-1; J gene: TRBJ1-2; clone size: NA; CDR3 DNA: TGTGCCACCAGTGATTCTAACTATGGCTACACCTTC; CDR3 protein: CATSDSNYGYTF
D gene: TRBD2; V gene: TRBV11-2; J gene: TRBJ2-1; clone size: NA; CDR3 DNA: TGTGCCAGCAGCTTTACTAGCGGGAGCACCTATGAGCAGTTCTTC; CDR3 protein: CASSFTSGSTYEQFF
D gene: NA; V gene: TRBV6-1; J gene: TRBJ2-2; clone size: medium-sized; CDR3 DNA: TGTGCCAGCAGTGAAGTGGGGAACACCGGGGAGCTGTTTTTT; CDR3 protein: CASSEVGNTGELFF
D gene: TRBD2; V gene: TRBV5-6; J gene: TRBJ2-5; clone size: many; CDR3 DNA: TGTGCCAGCCACCCCCTAGCGGGAGGGGGCGAGACCCAGTACTTC; CDR3 protein: CASHPLAGGGETQYF
D gene: TRBD1; V gene: TRBV9; J gene: TRBJ2-2; clone size: NA; CDR3 DNA: TGTGCCAGCAGCGTAGCTACAGCCGGGACAGGGCCCGGGGAGATGTTTTTT; CDR3 protein: CASSVATAGTGPGEMFF
D gene: TRBD1; V gene: TRBV10-3; J gene: TRBJ2-7; clone size: few; CDR3 DNA: TGTGCCATCGGGCCGGGACAGGGGGATTACGAGCAGTACTTC; CDR3 protein: CAIGPGQGDYEQYF
D gene: TRBD1; V gene: TRBV6-1; J gene: TRBJ2-7; clone size: medium-sized; CDR3 DNA: TGTGCCAGCATTTCACAGGGGGCTCCCTACGAGCAGTACTTC; CDR3 protein: CASISQGAPYEQYF
D gene: TRBD2; V gene: TRBV11-2; J gene: TRBJ2-1; clone size: few; CDR3 DNA: TGTGCCAGCAGCCAGACCAGCGGGGGCCTGGGTGTGCATTTCTTC; CDR3 protein: CASSQTSGGLGVHFF
D gene: NA; V gene: TRBV6-1; J gene: TRBJ1-2; clone size: few; CDR3 DNA: TGTGCCAGCAGTGAGCTGACAGGAGTCGGCTACACCTTC; CDR3 protein: CASSELTGVGYTF
D gene: TRBD1; V gene: TRBV7-3; J gene: TRBJ2-5; clone size: many; CDR3 DNA: TGTGCCAGCAGCCCCGACAGGGGAGAGACCCAGTACTTC; CDR3 protein: CASSPDRGETQYF
D gene: NA; V gene: TRBV28; J gene: TRBJ2-7; clone size: NA; CDR3 DNA: TGTGCCAGCAGTTCGAGGGGACGTATGAAGGCCGAGCAGTACTTC; CDR3 protein: CASSSRGRMKAEQYF
D gene: TRBD1; V gene: TRBV19; J gene: TRBJ2-5; clone size: many; CDR3 DNA: TGTGCCAGTAGTATCGGCGGGACAGGTTGGCAAGAGACCCAGTACTTC; CDR3 protein: CASSIGGTGWQETQYF
D gene: TRBD2; V gene: TRBV12-3/TRBV12-4; J gene: TRBJ2-7; clone size: few; CDR3 DNA: TGTGCCAGCAGTTTAAGGGGACTAGCCTCCTACGAGCAGTACTTC; CDR3 protein: CASSLRGLASYEQYF
D gene: NA; V gene: TRBV4-1; J gene: TRBJ2-1; clone size: NA; CDR3 DNA: TGCGCCAGCAGCCGGTCTGTTTTACAGGTCCTCGACTTC; CDR3 protein: CASSRSVLQVLDF
D gene: NA; V gene: TRBV15; J gene: TRBJ2-2; clone size: many; CDR3 DNA: TGTGCCACCAGCAGAGGCCTCCCGAACACCGGGGAGCTGTTTTTT; CDR3 protein: CATSRGLPNTGELFF
D gene: TRBD2; V gene: TRBV6-1; J gene: TRBJ2-3; clone size: NA; CDR3 DNA: TGTGCCAGCAGTGAAAGAGCGGGAGGGGCAGATACGCAGTATTTT; CDR3 protein: CASSERAGGADTQYF
D gene: TRBD1; V gene: TRBV12-3/TRBV12-4; J gene: TRBJ2-7; clone size: few; CDR3 DNA: TGTGCCAGCTCCAACGGACAGGGGCAAGTGCAGTACTTC; CDR3 protein: CASSNGQGQVQYF
D gene: NA; V gene: TRBV27; J gene: TRBJ1-6; clone size: NA; CDR3 DNA: TGTGCCAGCAGTTTCTCGGCAGGGGATAATTCACCCCTCCACTTT; CDR3 protein: CASSFSAGDNSPLHF
D gene: NA; V gene: TRBV6-2/TRBV6-3; J gene: TRBJ2-3; clone size: many; CDR3 DNA: TGTGCCAGCAGTTACCTTGGCTCCCCGTCCCACACAGATACGCAGTATTTT; CDR3 protein: CASSYLGSPSHTDTQYF
D gene: NA; V gene: TRBV6-2/TRBV6-3; J gene: TRBJ2-7; clone size: few; CDR3 DNA: TGTGCCAGCAGTTACTCGACAAAACAGGGTTCCTACGAGCAGTACTTC; CDR3 protein: CASSYSTKQGSYEQYF
D gene: NA; V gene: TRBV6-1; J gene: TRBJ2-1; clone size: NA; CDR3 DNA: TGTGCCAGCAGTCATATCCAGGGGGGATACAATGAGCAGTTCTTC; CDR3 protein: CASSHIQGGYNEQFF
D gene: NA; V gene: TRBV12-3/TRBV12-4; J gene: TRBJ1-1; clone size: many; CDR3 DNA: TGTGCCAGCAGTTTGGGGGGGCCCCTGAACACTGAAGCTTTCTTT; CDR3 protein: CASSLGGPLNTEAFF